The 17 T cell receptor beta chains below all came from one sample that was sequenced in a study of graft-versus-host responses after intestinal transplantation. Clones were sequenced by immunoSEQ multiplex PCR, and TCRdb holds only the in-frame ones, with some missing. The sample carries 20,000 or so clones, roughly 70% recorded once. Intraepithelial lymphocytes and lamina propria lymphocytes were released through processing of graft tissue. Sequencing was performed on ileum tissue, taken approximately three weeks after intestinal transplant. These receptor sequences come from a human patient who received an intestinal transplant, so some T cells may come from the graft donor.

The rearrangement links TRBV2 to TRBJ2-3; TRBD2 might be the D (8 bases). Trimming cost V 8 bases and J 4 bases, with 34 bases left between them. The CDR3 spans 20 residues. Looked up from germline, CDR1 is SNHLY and CDR2 is FYNNEI. The CDR3 protein is CASEPETGTRGGLAADTQYF. The CDR3 DNA is TGTGCCAGCGAACCCGAGACAGGGACTAGGGGGGGATTAGCCGCAGATACGCAGTATTTT. Combining the CDR3 with reference TRBV2 and TRBJ2-3 gives the whole variable domain EPEVTQTPSHQVTQMGQEVILRCVPISNHLYFYWYRQILGQKVEFLVSFYNNEISEKSEIFDDQFSVERPDGSNFTLKIRSTKLEDSAMYFCASEPETGTRGGLAADTQYFGPGTRLTVL.

The chain links TRBV2 to TRBJ2-1; 7 bases align to TRBD2. Germline values: CDR1 SNHLY, CDR2 FYNNEI. The CDR3 has 12 residues. V was pared by 8 bases and J by 7 bases, with 5 bases of the junction left unmatched. CDR3 region: CASEAGFNEQFF. The CDR3 DNA follows: TGTGCCAGCGAAGCGGGGTTTAATGAGCAGTTCTTC.

The rearrangement joins TRBV28 to TRBJ2-4, with TRBD1 identical over 11 bases. This CDR3 comprises 13 residues. Germline values: CDR1 MDHEN, CDR2 SYDVKM. V shed 6 bases, J shed 6 bases, and the junction held 1 base outside the gene matches. The chain's CDR3 is CASRGQGGNIQYF. The DNA for the CDR3 is TGTGCCAGCAGGGGACAGGGGGGAAACATTCAGTACTTC.

V usage is TRBV28 and J usage is TRBJ2-7; tentative D call: TRBD1 (6 bases). Germline V gene lookup returns CDR1 MDHEN and CDR2 SYDVKM. Trimming shortened V by 5 bases and J by 0 bases, and 14 bases separated the two germline ends. This CDR3 has 15 amino acids. The CDR3 is CASSGTFLSSYEQYF. Written as DNA, the CDR3 is TGTGCCAGCAGTGGGACATTTCTTAGCTCCTACGAGCAGTACTTC.

V and J are TRBV4-1 and TRBJ2-1; 12 bases are a match to TRBD2. Trimming at V came to 5 bases and at J to 7 bases, leaving 21 bases not matched to a gene. This CDR3 region has 20 residues. The V gene's germline CDR1 is MGHRA and CDR2 YSYEKL. CDR3 bases: TGCGCCAGCAGCTATCAGAGACTAGCGGGAGATAGGGCACCGAGGAATGAGCAGTTCTTC. This sequence encodes CASSYQRLAGDRAPRNEQFF.

V and J are TRBV20-1 and TRBJ2-7; D is possibly TRBD2 (5 bases). Germline values: CDR1 DFQATT, CDR2 SNEGSKA (reference sequence). The CDR3 runs to 10 residues. V was trimmed by 6 bases and J by 6 bases, leaving 9 bases between them. The CDR3 protein is CSALTTEQYF. For the CDR3, the DNA is TGCAGTGCCCTGACTACCGAGCAGTACTTC.

The rearrangement links TRBV18 to TRBJ2-1; 9 bases agree with TRBD2. The V gene end was trimmed by 2 bases and the J gene end by 3 bases; junction bases not matched to a gene: 20. Germline V lookup: CDR1 KGHSH, CDR2 LQKENI. This CDR3 contains 21 residues. CDR3 amino acids: CASSPGVAIGGGARNYNEQFF. In nucleotides, the CDR3 is TGTGCCAGCTCACCAGGAGTAGCAATTGGCGGGGGGGCTAGGAACTACAATGAGCAGTTCTTC.

This clone showed up just once. V usage is TRBV6-1 and J usage is TRBJ1-6; TRBD1 aligns across 7 bases. V lost 7 bases, J lost 10 bases, and 13 bases stayed unmatched. The germline V gene encodes CDR1 MNHNS and CDR2 SASEGT. The CDR3 is 15 amino acids. CDR3 region: CASITTGWSISPLHF. The CDR3 nucleotides are TGTGCCAGCATCACGACAGGGTGGTCCATATCACCCCTCCACTTT.

This chain connects TRBV30 to TRBJ2-2; TRBD2 matches 7 bases. Germline CDR1 reads GTSNPN; CDR2 reads SVGIG (reference sequence). V lost 3 bases and J lost 6; bases outside the gene matches: 7. CDR3 length: 14 amino acids. DNA for the CDR3: TGTGCCTGGAGGGGCAGGGCGGGGGCCGGGGAGCTGTTTTTT. Its protein product is CAWRGRAGAGELFF. Filled out from reference TRBV30 and TRBJ2-2, the complete variable domain reads SQTIHQWPATLVQPVGSPLSLECTVEGTSNPNLYWYRQAAGRGLQLLFYSVGIGQISSEVPQNLSASRPQDRQFILSSKKLLLSDSGFYLCAWRGRAGAGELFFGEGSRLTVL.

The chain joins TRBV7-2 to TRBJ2-5; D perhaps matches TRBD1 (6 bases). This CDR3 has 13 residues. The V end lost 2 bases, the J end lost 5 bases, and 9 bases lay between the germline ends. From germline, CDR1 is SGHTA and CDR2 FQGNSA. The CDR3 loop reads CASSLNRAETQYF. CDR3 DNA sequence: TGTGCCAGCAGCTTAAACAGGGCGGAGACCCAGTACTTC.

This chain uses TRBV4-1 with TRBJ2-3, with D perhaps matching TRBD2 (5 bases). This CDR3 region has 17 residues. V was shortened by 0 bases and J by 2 bases, with 15 bases between the two germline ends. Germline V gene data show CDR1 as MGHRA and CDR2 as YSYEKL. CDR3 in amino acids: CASSQDGSPRVTDTQYF. CDR3 coding DNA: TGCGCCAGCAGCCAAGACGGAAGCCCGAGGGTCACAGATACGCAGTATTTT.

The chain carries TRBV9 and TRBJ1-4; D possibly corresponds to TRBD1 (5 bases). With 3 bases removed from V and 8 bases from J, the gap between germline ends came to 14 bases. This CDR3 spans 14 amino acids. Germline CDR1 is SGDLS and CDR2 is YYNGEE. The CDR3 nucleotides are TGTGCCAGCAGCGCGTGGGACTTGGGGGAAAAACTGTTTTTT. Translated: CASSAWDLGEKLFF. Full variable domain (missing parts from reference TRBV9 and TRBJ1-4): DSGVTQTPKHLITATGQRVTLRCSPRSGDLSVYWYQQSLDQGLQFLIQYYNGEERAKGNILERFSAQQFPDLHSELNLSSLELGDSALYFCASSAWDLGEKLFFGSGTQLSVL.

The CDR3 nucleotides are TGCGCCAGCAGCCTAATAGATTACAATGAGCAGTTCTTC. It translates to CASSLIDYNEQFF. The chain links TRBV5-1 to TRBJ2-1, with D hard to call. CDR1 and CDR2 from the germline V gene are SGHRS and YFSETQ. V was trimmed by 4 bases and J by 4 bases, leaving 9 bases between them. This CDR3 is 13 amino acids long.

The gene calls are TRBV5-1 and TRBJ2-5; TRBD1 aligns across 9 bases. The last part of the DNA fits TRBJ2-7 better; the J call may be wrong. Germline V lookup: CDR1 SGHRS, CDR2 YFSETQ. This CDR3 region has 14 residues. As DNA, the CDR3 is TGCGCCAGCAGCCTTTGGACAGGGGCCTACGAGCAGTACTTC. This codes for CASSLWTGAYEQYF.

The rearrangement joins TRBV7-7 to TRBJ1-5, with TRBD1 matching 8 bases. The length of the CDR3 is 18 residues. Germline V gene sequence: CDR1 SSHAT, CDR2 FNYEAQ (reference sequence). Trimming removed 4 bases from V and 5 bases from J; junction bases left unmatched: 16. The CDR3 DNA reads as TGTGCCAGCAGCTCGCTCCGGGACAGGCCGTATCGTCATCAGCCCCAGCATTTT. Translating gives CASSSLRDRPYRHQPQHF. Full variable domain (rest looked up from reference TRBV7-7 and TRBJ1-5): GAGVSQSPRYKVTKRGQDVTLRCDPISSHATLYWYQQALGQGPEFLTYFNYEAQPDKSGLPSDRFSAERPEGSISTLTIQRTEQRDSAMYRCASSSLRDRPYRHQPQHFGDGTRLSIL.

This chain uses TRBV30 with TRBJ1-2, with D possibly matching TRBD1 (5 bases). The CDR3 length is 15 residues. V lost 6 bases and J 4 bases, leaving 21 bases between the germline ends. Germline V gene data show CDR1 as GTSNPN and CDR2 as SVGIG (reference sequence). This chain's CDR3 is CACKPAGHNGYGYTF. For the CDR3, the DNA is TGTGCCTGCAAACCGGCAGGGCATAATGGCTATGGCTACACCTTC.

CDR3 protein: CATSIYPDNYENEQFF. The CDR3 coding sequence is TGTGCCACCAGCATCTACCCAGACAATTATGAGAATGAGCAGTTCTTC. The V gene is TRBV15, the J gene TRBJ2-1; the D is unclear. The germline V and J ends were trimmed by 4 bases and 7 bases, with 20 bases remaining between them. This CDR3 spans 16 amino acids. The germline gives CDR1 LNHNV, CDR2 YYDKDF (reference sequence).